This passage covers 29 T cell receptor beta chains from one sample sequenced in a study of blood T cell repertoires in COVID-19. TCRdb keeps only in-frame clones here, not all; method: immunoSEQ multiplex PCR. In the table there are 360,000 or so clones, 80% to 85% of which are singletons. Sequenced material: PBMCs or T cells enriched from blood (not recorded which). These receptors were taken from a woman in her fifties or sixties who had recovered from COVID-19.

The rearrangement joins TRBV24-1 to TRBJ2-5; the match to TRBD2 covers 12 bases. The ends lost 6 bases at V and 4 bases at J; junction bases unmatched: 8. CDR3 length equals 16 residues. Germline-derived CDR1 and CDR2 are KGHDR and SFDVKD. The CDR3 protein is CATSIFLAGGGETQYF. The CDR3 region has the DNA TGTGCCACCAGTATTTTCCTAGCGGGAGGGGGAGAGACCCAGTACTTC.

The rearrangement joins TRBV6-2 or TRBV6-3 to TRBJ2-7, with unresolved D. This CDR3 is built from 13 residues. Germline-derived CDR1 and CDR2 are MNHEY and SVGEGT. The germline V and J ends were trimmed by 5 bases and 1 base, with 9 bases remaining between them. CDR3 bases: TGTGCCAGCAGTCTGAGCGTATCCTACGAGCAGTACTTC. Translated: CASSLSVSYEQYF.

This chain joins TRBV7-8 and TRBJ1-1; 8 nucleotides align to TRBD1. The CDR3 has 15 residues. V dropped 1 base and J dropped 3; count of bases not matched to a gene: 4. CDR1 and CDR2 (germline): SGHVS, FQNEAQ. Here the CDR3 reads CASSLETGGYTEAFF. The CDR3 nucleotides read TGTGCCAGCAGCTTAGAAACAGGGGGATACACTGAAGCTTTCTTT. Supplemented by reference TRBV7-8 and TRBJ1-1, the full variable domain reads GAGVSQSPRYKVAKRGQDVALRCDPISGHVSLFWYQQALGQGPEFLTYFQNEAQLDKSGLPSDRFFAERPEGSVSTLKIQRTQQEDSAVYLCASSLETGGYTEAFFGQGTRLTVV.

The rearrangement uses TRBV2 and TRBJ1-6; TRBD1 is a possible D gene (5 bases). There are 16 residues in the CDR3. The V gene lost 0 bases and the J gene lost 14 bases, with 20 bases spanning the gap. CDR1 and CDR2 from the germline V gene are SNHLY and FYNNEI. CDR3 loop: CASSEAPPPTGVSLHF. The CDR3 coding sequence is TGTGCCAGCAGTGAAGCGCCCCCACCTACGGGGGTATCCCTCCACTTT.

The rearrangement uses TRBV7-2 and TRBJ1-2, with 11 bases identical to TRBD1. J gave up 7 bases and V 4 bases, and 5 bases lay outside the gene matches. Germline V gives CDR1 SGHTA, CDR2 FQGNSA. This CDR3 has 14 residues. CDR3 residues: CASSSWTGGFGYTF. CDR3 in DNA: TGTGCCAGCAGCTCTTGGACAGGGGGCTTTGGCTACACCTTC.

This clone was observed a single time. The CDR3 here is CASSDYDGLNYGYTF. In DNA form, the CDR3 reads TGTGCCAGCAGTGATTACGACGGACTTAACTATGGCTACACCTTC. This chain joins TRBV25-1 and TRBJ1-2; D gene ambiguous. The germline V gene encodes CDR1 MGHDK and CDR2 SYGVNS. The CDR3 contains 15 residues. V was shortened by 3 bases and J by 1 base, with 12 bases between the two germline ends.

This chain links TRBV5-4 with TRBJ1-4, with D possibly TRBD1 on 5 matching bases. Trimming stripped 4 bases from V and 8 bases from J, with 9 bases between. Germline V gene data show CDR1 as SGHNT and CDR2 as YYREEE (reference sequence). The CDR3 spans 12 residues. In nucleotides, the CDR3 is TGTGCCAGCAGCAATTACAGGGAAAAACTGTTTTTT. This encodes CASSNYREKLFF.

The J gene is TRBJ1-1, the V gene TRBV5-1; D is uncertain. The CDR3 has 16 residues. From germline, CDR1 is SGHRS and CDR2 YFSETQ. V was cut by 1 base and J by 1 base, with 14 bases left in between. This chain's CDR3 is CASSLRFLGENTEAFF. CDR3 coding DNA: TGCGCCAGCAGCTTGAGGTTCCTGGGCGAGAACACTGAAGCTTTCTTT.

This clone has just one count. The rearrangement links TRBV5-6 to TRBJ2-7; tentatively, D is TRBD1 (6 bases). This CDR3 is 14 amino acids long. Trimming removed 3 bases at V and 5 bases at J, with 15 bases between. Germline V gene lookup returns CDR1 SGHDT and CDR2 YYEEEE. The CDR3 region has the DNA TGTGCCAGCAGCTACACAGGGTTGGGAGACGAGCAGTACTTC. It codes for CASSYTGLGDEQYF.

The rearrangement links TRBV4-3 to TRBJ2-7; 11 bases align to TRBD1. The CDR3 sequence is 21 residues long. CDR1 is LGHNA, CDR2 YSLEER, per germline. With 4 bases clipped from V and 0 bases from J, the junction kept 20 bases outside the gene matches. The CDR3 sequence is CASSLARTQVGQGASSYEQYF. The CDR3 bases are TGCGCCAGCAGCCTGGCCCGCACACAAGTAGGACAGGGGGCATCCTCCTACGAGCAGTACTTC.

The chain uses TRBV2 and TRBJ1-5, with a possible D match to TRBD1 (5 bases). Deletions cut 3 bases from V and 3 bases from J, with 12 bases between. There are 15 residues in the CDR3. Germline CDR1 reads SNHLY; CDR2 reads FYNNEI. The DNA of the CDR3 is TGTGCCAGCAGTGAGGGGCCTTCTATCAATCAGCCCCAGCATTTT. Amino acids: CASSEGPSINQPQHF.

The chain recombines TRBV4-1 with TRBJ1-1; 7 bases map to TRBD1. CDR3 length: 16 residues. Germline CDR1 MGHRA, CDR2 YSYEKL. Unmatched junction bases numbered 12, after V lost 1 base and J lost 7 bases. CDR3 amino acids: CASSQVFGQGVGEAFF. The CDR3 DNA follows: TGCGCCAGCAGCCAAGTATTCGGCCAGGGGGTCGGTGAAGCTTTCTTT.

This clone was counted only a few times. V and J are TRBV27 and TRBJ1-5; D might be TRBD1 (5 bases). The CDR3 covers 12 residues. Between the trimmed V and J ends, which lost 6 bases and 2 bases, there was a span of 5 bases. CDR1 is MNHEY and CDR2 is SMNVEV in the germline V gene (reference sequence). The CDR3 DNA is TGTGCCAGCAGACAGGGCAATCAGCCCCAGCATTTT. Its translation: CASRQGNQPQHF.

This clone was seen just once. This chain uses TRBV30 with TRBJ2-5; 8 bases map to TRBD1. CDR1 and CDR2 (germline): GTSNPN, SVGIG (reference sequence). The CDR3 spans 13 residues. J was trimmed by 5 bases and V by 1 base; bases with no gene match: 3. In nucleotides, the CDR3 is TGTGCCTGGAGTGAGGACAGGGTGGAGACCCAGTACTTC. Amino acids: CAWSEDRVETQYF. The full variable domain, in which reference TRBV30 and TRBJ2-5 provide the parts outside the CDR3, is SQTIHQWPATLVQPVGSPLSLECTVEGTSNPNLYWYRQAAGRGLQLLFYSVGIGQISSEVPQNLSASRPQDRQFILSSKKLLLSDSGFYLCAWSEDRVETQYFGPGTRLLVL.

The V call is TRBV6-1, the J call TRBJ1-3, with D maybe TRBD1 (6 bases). The CDR3 is 16 residues long. V lost 4 bases and J lost 3, with 16 bases in between. Germline V gives CDR1 MNHNS, CDR2 SASEGT. CDR3 protein: CASSAYRGFSGNTIYF. Here the CDR3 DNA reads TGTGCCAGCAGTGCTTATAGGGGGTTTAGTGGAAACACCATATATTTT.

This chain links TRBV5-4 with TRBJ2-7; 7 bases line up with TRBD1. Germline lookup yields CDR1 SGHNT and CDR2 YYREEE (reference sequence). CDR3 length: 14 residues. V shed 2 bases, J shed 7 bases, and the junction held 9 bases outside the gene matches. The CDR3 DNA follows: TGTGCCAGCAGCTTTCTACAGGGGCTGAAGGAGCAGTACTTC. Translating gives CASSFLQGLKEQYF.

This chain joins TRBV6-5 and TRBJ1-4; tentatively, D is TRBD1 (6 bases). CDR1 MNHEY and CDR2 SVGAGI come from the germline V gene. Trimming removed 6 bases at V and 4 bases at J, with 15 bases between. The CDR3 covers 15 residues. CDR3 residues: CASRVRGAYNEKLFF. CDR3 in DNA: TGTGCCAGCAGGGTCCGGGGGGCGTATAATGAAAAACTGTTTTTT.

The V gene is TRBV11-2, the J gene TRBJ2-2; possible D gene TRBD1, 6 bases. Germline V gene data show CDR1 as SGHAT and CDR2 as FQNNGV. Trimming removed 5 bases from V and 4 bases from J, with 11 bases in between. The CDR3 loop spans 14 amino acids. The CDR3 sequence is CASSVDRITGELFF. Written as DNA, the CDR3 is TGTGCCAGCAGCGTCGACAGGATCACCGGGGAGCTGTTTTTT.

As DNA, the CDR3 is TGTGCCAGCAGCGTGGGGTCTACTAGCTCCTACGAGCAGTACTTC. Protein sequence: CASSVGSTSSYEQYF. This chain links TRBV5-8 with TRBJ2-7; D possibly corresponds to TRBD2 (5 bases). The CDR3 has 15 residues. Trimming pared 4 bases from V and 0 bases from J, leaving 14 bases between. The germline CDR1 and CDR2 sequences are SGHTS and YDEGEE.

This clone showed up just a few times. The J gene is TRBJ2-7, the V gene TRBV7-9, with D possibly matching TRBD2 (6 bases). CDR1 is SEHNR, CDR2 FQNEAQ, per germline (reference sequence). This CDR3 is built from 16 residues. V lost 5 bases to trimming and J lost 0 bases, with 17 bases between them. The CDR3 spells CASSPLGTPHSYEQYF. Here the CDR3 DNA reads TGTGCCAGCAGCCCCCTCGGGACTCCGCACTCCTACGAGCAGTACTTC.

The gene calls are TRBV7-3 and TRBJ2-3; TRBD2 matches 9 bases. The CDR3 is 17 residues long. Trimming removed 2 bases from V and 1 base from J; junction bases left unmatched: 7. The V gene's germline CDR1 is SGHTA and CDR2 FQGTGA. CDR3 sequence reads: CASSLSSGRTRTDTQYF. The CDR3 DNA follows: TGTGCCAGCAGCTTATCAAGCGGGAGGACCCGCACAGATACGCAGTATTTT.

The V gene is TRBV5-5, the J gene TRBJ1-1, with TRBD1 matching over 8 bases. Per germline, CDR1 SGHKS and CDR2 YYEKEE (reference sequence). V lost 0 bases, J lost 4 bases, and 5 bases stayed unmatched. This CDR3 has 15 residues. The CDR3 reads CASSLGVRGPTEAFF. DNA for the CDR3: TGTGCCAGCAGCTTGGGGGTCAGGGGGCCCACTGAAGCTTTCTTT.

The chain has TRBV2 and TRBJ2-1; TRBD2 matches at 9 bases. Germline CDR1 is SNHLY and CDR2 is FYNNEI. The CDR3 has 16 residues. The V and J ends lost 4 bases and 7 bases, in that order; junction bases with no gene match: 11. In nucleotides, the CDR3 is TGTGCCAGCAGTGGTCTGCGGGGGGGCGAGAATAATGAGCAGTTCTTC. Encoded protein: CASSGLRGGENNEQFF.

The chain joins TRBV2 to TRBJ2-2; D call uncertain. Trimming stripped 4 bases from V and 2 bases from J, with 11 bases between. The CDR3 runs to 15 residues. From germline, CDR1 is SNHLY and CDR2 FYNNEI. Written as DNA, the CDR3 is TGTGCCAGCAGTGTACAGCCTTTTAACACCGGGGAGCTGTTTTTT. It yields the protein CASSVQPFNTGELFF.

This chain joins TRBV7-9 and TRBJ2-1; 12 positions agree with TRBD2. Germline V gene sequence: CDR1 SEHNR, CDR2 FQNEAQ (reference sequence). The V and J ends lost 1 base and 15 bases, in that order; junction bases with no gene match: 1. The CDR3 totals 12 residues. CDR3 bases: TGTGCCAGCAGCTTAGGGACTAGCGGGATGTTCTTC. Translated: CASSLGTSGMFF.

V gene TRBV7-2 combines with J gene TRBJ1-2, with 7 bases lining up with TRBD1. V shed 1 base, J shed 4 bases, and the junction held 3 bases outside the gene matches. The germline CDR1 and CDR2 sequences are SGHTA and FQGNSA. The CDR3 spans 14 residues. CDR3 in DNA: TGTGCCAGCAGCTTAGAGACAGGGTTCTATGGCTACACCTTC. Amino acid sequence: CASSLETGFYGYTF.

The chain is built from TRBV5-1 and TRBJ2-7, with 9 nucleotides matching TRBD1. CDR3 length: 14 residues. The V gene's germline CDR1 is SGHRS and CDR2 YFSETQ. J lost 2 bases, V lost 3 bases, and 3 bases had no gene match. CDR3 DNA: TGCGCCAGCAGCTGGGGACAGGGTGCCTACGAGCAGTACTTC. This codes for CASSWGQGAYEQYF.

This chain connects TRBV14 to TRBJ1-6; no clear D gene. This CDR3 spans 15 amino acids. V dropped 0 bases and J dropped 7 bases, with 10 bases sitting between them. Germline V gene lookup returns CDR1 SGHDN and CDR2 FVKESK. In DNA form, the CDR3 reads TGTGCCAGCAGCCAAGATGTCAGTTACAATTCACCCCTCCACTTT. It yields the protein CASSQDVSYNSPLHF.

The chain carries TRBV7-2 and TRBJ2-2; 9 nucleotides match TRBD2. Germline CDR1 is SGHTA and CDR2 is FQGNSA. The CDR3 has 15 amino acids. With 3 bases clipped from V and 6 bases from J, the junction kept 5 bases outside the gene matches. The DNA of the CDR3 is TGTGCCAGCAGCTTTGTAGCGGGAGCCCCCGGGGAGCTGTTTTTT. Protein: CASSFVAGAPGELFF.